This T cell receptor beta chain originates from a study of blood T cells in healthy people across ages. About the research overall: Template switching captured about one barcoded beta molecule per two T cells.

Using a J-beta primer mix together with a sample-barcoded 5' primer, a second PCR was run for roughly 7 to 12 cycles. Each cDNA molecule was tagged by a template-switch adaptor with 12 random nucleotides. TCRdb reanalysed the 5' RACE reads using MiXCR and keeps one entry per CDR3 protein. The sample records over 1,300,000 distinct CDR3 sequences, approximately 59% being singletons. Germline CDR1 is SGHRS and CDR2 is YFSETQ. The CDR3 totals 12 residues. The V and J ends lost 6 bases and 8 bases respectively, with 12 bases between them. Investigators took around 10 milliliters of peripheral blood from every donor.

The chain joins TRBV5-1 to TRBJ2-1; the D gene is possibly TRBD2 (6 bases). The sequence derives from a man younger than 35 in good health. The sample was blood. The CDR3 sequence is CASTEGWDEQFF. For the CDR3, the DNA is TGCGCCAGCACGGAGGGTTGGGATGAGCAGTTCTTC.